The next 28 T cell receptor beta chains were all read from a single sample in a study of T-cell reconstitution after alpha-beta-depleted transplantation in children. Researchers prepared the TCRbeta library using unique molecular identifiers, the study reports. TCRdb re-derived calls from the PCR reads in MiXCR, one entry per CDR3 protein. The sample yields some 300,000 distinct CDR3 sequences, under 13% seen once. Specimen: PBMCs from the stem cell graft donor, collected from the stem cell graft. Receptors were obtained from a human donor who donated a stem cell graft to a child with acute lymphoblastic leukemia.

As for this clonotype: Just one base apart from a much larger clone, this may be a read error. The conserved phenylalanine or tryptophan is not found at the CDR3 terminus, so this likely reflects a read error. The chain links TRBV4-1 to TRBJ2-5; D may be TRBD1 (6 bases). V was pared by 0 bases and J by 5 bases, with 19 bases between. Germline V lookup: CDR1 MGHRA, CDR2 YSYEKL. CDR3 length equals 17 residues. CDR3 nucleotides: TGCGCCAGCAGCCAAGATGGGGAGCCCTGGGGGCGGGAGACCCAGTACTTG. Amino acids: CASSQDGEPWGRETQYL.

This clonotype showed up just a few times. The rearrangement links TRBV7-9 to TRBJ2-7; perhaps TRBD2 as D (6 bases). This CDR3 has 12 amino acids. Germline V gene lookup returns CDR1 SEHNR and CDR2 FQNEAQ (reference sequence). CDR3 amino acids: CGSGGAPYEQYF. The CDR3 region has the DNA TGTGGTAGCGGCGGAGCCCCCTACGAGCAGTACTTC. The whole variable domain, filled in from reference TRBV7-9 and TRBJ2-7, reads DTGVSQNPRHKITKRGQNVTFRCDPISEHNRLYWYRQTLGQGPEFLTYFQNEAQLEKSRLLSDRFSAERPKGSFSTLEIQRTEQGDSAMYLCGSGGAPYEQYFGPGTRLTVT.

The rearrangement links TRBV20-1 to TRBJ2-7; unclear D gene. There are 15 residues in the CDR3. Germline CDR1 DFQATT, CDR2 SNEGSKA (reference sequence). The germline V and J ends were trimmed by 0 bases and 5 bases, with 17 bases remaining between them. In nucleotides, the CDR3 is TGCAGTGCTAGAGACCCCCGAGAGGTCGTCAACGAGCAGTACTTC. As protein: CSARDPREVVNEQYF.

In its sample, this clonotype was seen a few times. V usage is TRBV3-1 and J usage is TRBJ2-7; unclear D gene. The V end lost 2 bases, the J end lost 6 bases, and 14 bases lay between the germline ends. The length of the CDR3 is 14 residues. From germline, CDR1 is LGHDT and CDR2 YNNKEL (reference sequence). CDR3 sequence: CASSQQEKPFEQYF. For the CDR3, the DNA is TGTGCCAGCAGCCAACAGGAGAAGCCTTTCGAGCAGTACTTC.

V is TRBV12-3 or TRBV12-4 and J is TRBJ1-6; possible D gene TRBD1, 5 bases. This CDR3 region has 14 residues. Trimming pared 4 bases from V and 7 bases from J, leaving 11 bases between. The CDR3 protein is CASSSAGLNSPLHF. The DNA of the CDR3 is TGTGCCAGCAGTTCCGCGGGGCTAAATTCACCCCTCCACTTT.

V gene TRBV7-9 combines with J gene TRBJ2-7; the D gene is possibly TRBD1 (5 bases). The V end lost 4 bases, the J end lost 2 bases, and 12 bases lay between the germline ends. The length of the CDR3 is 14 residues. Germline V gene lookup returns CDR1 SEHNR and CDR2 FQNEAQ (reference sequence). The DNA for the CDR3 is TGTGCCAGCAGCTCCGACAGTCAGCCCTACGAGCAGTACTTC. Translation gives CASSSDSQPYEQYF.

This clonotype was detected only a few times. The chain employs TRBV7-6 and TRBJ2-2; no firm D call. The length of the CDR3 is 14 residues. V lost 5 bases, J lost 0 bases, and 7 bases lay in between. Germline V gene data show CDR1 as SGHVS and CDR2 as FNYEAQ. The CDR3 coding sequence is TGTGCCAGCAGCCCAGACCCGAACACCGGGGAGCTGTTTTTT. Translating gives CASSPDPNTGELFF.

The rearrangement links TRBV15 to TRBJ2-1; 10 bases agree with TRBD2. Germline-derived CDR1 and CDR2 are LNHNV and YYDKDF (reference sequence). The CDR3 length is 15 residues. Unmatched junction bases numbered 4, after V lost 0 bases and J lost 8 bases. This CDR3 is CATSRERLAGDEQFF. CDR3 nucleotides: TGTGCCACCAGCAGAGAGAGGCTAGCGGGAGATGAGCAGTTCTTC.

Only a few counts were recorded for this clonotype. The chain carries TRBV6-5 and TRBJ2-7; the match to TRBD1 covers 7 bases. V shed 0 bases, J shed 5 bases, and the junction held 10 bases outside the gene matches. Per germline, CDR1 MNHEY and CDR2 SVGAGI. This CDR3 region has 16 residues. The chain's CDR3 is CASSYSQDRSWDEQYF. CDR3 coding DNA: TGTGCCAGCAGTTACTCCCAGGACAGGTCCTGGGACGAGCAGTACTTC.

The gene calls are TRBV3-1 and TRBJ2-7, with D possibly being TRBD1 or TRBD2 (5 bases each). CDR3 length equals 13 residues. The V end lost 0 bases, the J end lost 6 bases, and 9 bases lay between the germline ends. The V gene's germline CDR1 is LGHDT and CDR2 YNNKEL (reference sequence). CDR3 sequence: CASSQEGDVEQYF. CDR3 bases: TGTGCCAGCAGCCAAGAGGGGGACGTCGAGCAGTACTTC.

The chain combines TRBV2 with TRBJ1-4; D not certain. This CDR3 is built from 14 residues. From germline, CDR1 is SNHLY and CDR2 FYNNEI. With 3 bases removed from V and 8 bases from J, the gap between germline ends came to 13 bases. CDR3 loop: CASSDLTFEEKLFF. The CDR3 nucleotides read TGTGCCAGCAGTGATCTTACCTTTGAGGAAAAACTGTTTTTT.

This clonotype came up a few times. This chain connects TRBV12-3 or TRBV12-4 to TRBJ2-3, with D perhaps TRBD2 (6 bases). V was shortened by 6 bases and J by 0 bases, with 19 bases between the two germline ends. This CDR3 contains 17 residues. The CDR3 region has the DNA TGTGCCAGCAGACCGTTTGCGGGGAAAACTAGCACAGATACGCAGTATTTT. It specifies CASRPFAGKTSTDTQYF.

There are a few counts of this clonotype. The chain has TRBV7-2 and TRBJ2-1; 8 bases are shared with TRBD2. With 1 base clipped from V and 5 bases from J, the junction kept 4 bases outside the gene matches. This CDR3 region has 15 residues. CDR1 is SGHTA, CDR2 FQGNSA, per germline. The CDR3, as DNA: TGTGCCAGCAGCTTAGTTTTAGCGGGAAACAATGAGCAGTTCTTC. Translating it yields CASSLVLAGNNEQFF.

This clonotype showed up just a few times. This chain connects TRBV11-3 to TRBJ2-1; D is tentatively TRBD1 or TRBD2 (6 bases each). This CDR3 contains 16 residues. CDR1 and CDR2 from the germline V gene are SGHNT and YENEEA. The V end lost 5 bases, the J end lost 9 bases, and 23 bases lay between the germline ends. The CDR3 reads CASSKRAHPEGGEQFF. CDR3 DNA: TGTGCCAGCAGCAAGAGAGCGCACCCAGAGGGGGGTGAGCAGTTCTTC.

The CDR3 bases are TGTGCCAGCAGCCGACCGGGACTAGCGGGGAATAAGGACAATGAGCAGTTCTTC. Amino acid sequence: CASSRPGLAGNKDNEQFF. This sequence joins TRBV3-1 and TRBJ2-1; TRBD2 agrees at 13 bases. Trimming removed 4 bases from V and 5 bases from J; junction bases left unmatched: 11. Per germline, CDR1 LGHDT and CDR2 YNNKEL (reference sequence). The CDR3 sequence is 18 residues long.

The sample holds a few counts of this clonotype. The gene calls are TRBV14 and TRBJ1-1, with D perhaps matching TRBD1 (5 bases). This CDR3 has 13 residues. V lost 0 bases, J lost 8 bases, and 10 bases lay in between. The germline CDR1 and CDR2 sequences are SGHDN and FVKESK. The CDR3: CASSQDLSGEAFF. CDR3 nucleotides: TGTGCCAGCAGCCAAGATCTGTCAGGGGAAGCTTTCTTT.

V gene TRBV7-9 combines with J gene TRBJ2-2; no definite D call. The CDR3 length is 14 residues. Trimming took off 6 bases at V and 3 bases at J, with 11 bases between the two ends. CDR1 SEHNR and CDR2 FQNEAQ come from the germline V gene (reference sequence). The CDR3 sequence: CASRRGPYTGELFF. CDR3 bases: TGTGCCAGCAGGAGAGGACCATACACCGGGGAGCTGTTTTTT.

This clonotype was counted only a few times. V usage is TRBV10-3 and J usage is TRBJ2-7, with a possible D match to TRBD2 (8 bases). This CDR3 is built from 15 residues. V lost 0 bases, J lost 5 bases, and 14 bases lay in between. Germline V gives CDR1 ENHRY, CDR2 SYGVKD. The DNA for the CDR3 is TGTGCCATCAGTGAGTCCCCGGGAGGGGGCAACGAGCAGTACTTC. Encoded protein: CAISESPGGGNEQYF.

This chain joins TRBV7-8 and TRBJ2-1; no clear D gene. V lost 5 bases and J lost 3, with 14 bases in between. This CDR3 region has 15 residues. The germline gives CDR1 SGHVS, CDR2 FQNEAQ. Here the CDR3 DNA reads TGTGCCAGCAGCCCCCGGAGATTGGGCTACAATGAGCAGTTCTTC. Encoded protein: CASSPRRLGYNEQFF. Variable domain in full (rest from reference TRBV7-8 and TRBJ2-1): GAGVSQSPRYKVAKRGQDVALRCDPISGHVSLFWYQQALGQGPEFLTYFQNEAQLDKSGLPSDRFFAERPEGSVSTLKIQRTQQEDSAVYLCASSPRRLGYNEQFFGPGTRLTVL.

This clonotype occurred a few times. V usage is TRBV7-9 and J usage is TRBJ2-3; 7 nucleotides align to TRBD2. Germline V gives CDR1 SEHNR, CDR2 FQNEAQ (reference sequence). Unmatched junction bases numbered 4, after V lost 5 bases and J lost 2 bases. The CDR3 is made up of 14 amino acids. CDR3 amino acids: CASSPSGHTDTQYF. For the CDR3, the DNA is TGTGCCAGCAGCCCTAGCGGACACACAGATACGCAGTATTTT.

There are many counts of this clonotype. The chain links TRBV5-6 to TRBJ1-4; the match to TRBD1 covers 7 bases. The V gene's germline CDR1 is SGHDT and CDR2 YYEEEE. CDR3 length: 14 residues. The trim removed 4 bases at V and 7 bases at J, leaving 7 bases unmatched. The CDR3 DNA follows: TGTGCCAGCAGCGCCCCTGACAGGGTTGAAAAACTGTTTTTT. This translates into CASSAPDRVEKLFF.

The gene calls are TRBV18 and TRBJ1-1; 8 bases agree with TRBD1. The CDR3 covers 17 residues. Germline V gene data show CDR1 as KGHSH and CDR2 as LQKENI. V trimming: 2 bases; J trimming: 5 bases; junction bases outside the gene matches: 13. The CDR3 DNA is TGTGCCAGCTCACCAAGCGCAACAGGGGGTATGGGGACTGAAGCTTTCTTT. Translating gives CASSPSATGGMGTEAFF.

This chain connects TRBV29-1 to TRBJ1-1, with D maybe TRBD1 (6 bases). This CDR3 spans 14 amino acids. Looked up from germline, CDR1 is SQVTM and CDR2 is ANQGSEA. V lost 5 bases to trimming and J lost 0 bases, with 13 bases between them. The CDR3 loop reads CSVLGQTVNTEAFF. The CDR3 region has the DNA TGCAGCGTTCTTGGACAGACCGTGAACACTGAAGCTTTCTTT.

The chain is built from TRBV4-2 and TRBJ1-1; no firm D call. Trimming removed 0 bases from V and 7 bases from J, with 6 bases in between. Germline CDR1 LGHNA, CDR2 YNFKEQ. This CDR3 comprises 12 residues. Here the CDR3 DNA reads TGTGCCAGCAGCCAAGAGCGACTTGAAGCTTTCTTT. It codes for CASSQERLEAFF.

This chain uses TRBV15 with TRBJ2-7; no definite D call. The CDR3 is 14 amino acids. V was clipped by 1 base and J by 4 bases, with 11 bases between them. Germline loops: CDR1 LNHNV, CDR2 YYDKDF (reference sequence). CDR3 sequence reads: CATSRVGLGYEQYF. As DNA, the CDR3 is TGTGCCACCAGCAGAGTTGGGTTAGGGTACGAGCAGTACTTC.

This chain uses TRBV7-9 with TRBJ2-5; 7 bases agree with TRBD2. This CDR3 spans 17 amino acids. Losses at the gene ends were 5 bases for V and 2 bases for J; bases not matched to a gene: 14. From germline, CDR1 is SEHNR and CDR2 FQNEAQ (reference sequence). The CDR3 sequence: CASSPRMAGVRQETQYF. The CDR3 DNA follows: TGTGCCAGCAGCCCTAGAATGGCGGGAGTGAGACAAGAGACCCAGTACTTC.

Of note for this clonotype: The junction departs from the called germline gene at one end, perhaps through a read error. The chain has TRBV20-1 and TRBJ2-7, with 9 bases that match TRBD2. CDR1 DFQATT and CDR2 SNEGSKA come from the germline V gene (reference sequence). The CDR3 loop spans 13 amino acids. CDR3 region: CSATGPRGLALLF. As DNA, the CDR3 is TGCAGTGCCACGGGCCCGAGGGGACTAGCCCTTCTTTTC.

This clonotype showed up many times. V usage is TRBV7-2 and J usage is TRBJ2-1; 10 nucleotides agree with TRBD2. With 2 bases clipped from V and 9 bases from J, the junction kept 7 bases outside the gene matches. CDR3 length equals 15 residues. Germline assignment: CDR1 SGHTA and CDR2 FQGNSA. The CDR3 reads CASSLLAGEGIEQFF. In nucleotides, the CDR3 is TGTGCCAGCAGCTTACTAGCGGGAGAAGGAATTGAGCAGTTCTTC.